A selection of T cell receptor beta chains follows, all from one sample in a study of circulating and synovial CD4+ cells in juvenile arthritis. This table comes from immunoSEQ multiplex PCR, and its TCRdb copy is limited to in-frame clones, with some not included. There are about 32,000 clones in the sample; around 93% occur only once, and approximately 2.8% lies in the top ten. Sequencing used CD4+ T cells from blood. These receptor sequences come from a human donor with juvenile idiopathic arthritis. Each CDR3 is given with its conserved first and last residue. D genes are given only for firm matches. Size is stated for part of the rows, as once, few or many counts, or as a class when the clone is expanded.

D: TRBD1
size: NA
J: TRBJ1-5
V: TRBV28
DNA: TGTGCCAGCAGTTTCCGGAGAAGACAGGGCAGGGAGCCCCAGCATTTT
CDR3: CASSFRRRQGREPQHF

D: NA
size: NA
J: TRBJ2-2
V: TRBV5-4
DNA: TGTGCCAGCAGCTTCGGAGTGCAGAACACCGGGGAGCTGTTTTTT
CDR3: CASSFGVQNTGELFF

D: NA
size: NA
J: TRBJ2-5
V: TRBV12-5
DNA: TGTGCTAGTGGCCCAGGGTATGGGACCCAGTACTTC
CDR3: CASGPGYGTQYF

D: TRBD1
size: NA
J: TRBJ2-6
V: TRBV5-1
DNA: TGCGCCAGCAGCTTGGAGCGGACAGGGGTTGGGGCCAACGTCCTGACTTTC
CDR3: CASSLERTGVGANVLTF

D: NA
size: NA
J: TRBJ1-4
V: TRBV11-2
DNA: TGTGCCAGCAGCTTGGGGGCCCTTAAGGGGTCAACTAATGAAAAACTGTTTTTT
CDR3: CASSLGALKGSTNEKLFF

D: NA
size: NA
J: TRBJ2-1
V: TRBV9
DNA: TGTGCCAGCAGCGTAGAGGAGGTTACCTACAATGAGCAGTTCTTC
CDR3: CASSVEEVTYNEQFF

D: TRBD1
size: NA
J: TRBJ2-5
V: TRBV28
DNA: TGTGCCAGCAGTCTCGGACAGGGTAGGGAAGAGACCCAGTACTTC
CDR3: CASSLGQGREETQYF

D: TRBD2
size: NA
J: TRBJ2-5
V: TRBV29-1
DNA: TGCAGCGTTGCGGAGTCTTGGCGGAGCGGGGGCAAGACCCAGTACTTC
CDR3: CSVAESWRSGGKTQYF

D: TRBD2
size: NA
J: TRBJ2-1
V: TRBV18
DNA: TGTGCCAGCTTCATGACTAGCGGGAGTGGAAATGAGCAGTTCTTC
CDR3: CASFMTSGSGNEQFF

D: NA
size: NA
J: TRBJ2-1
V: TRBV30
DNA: TGTGCCTGGAGTGTAAGGACAAGCTCCTACAATGAGCAGTTCTTC
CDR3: CAWSVRTSSYNEQFF

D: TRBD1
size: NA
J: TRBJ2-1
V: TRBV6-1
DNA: TGTGCCACTATCAGGGGGCCGGGCAATGAGCAGTTCTTC
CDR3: CATIRGPGNEQFF

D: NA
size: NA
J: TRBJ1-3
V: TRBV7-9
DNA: TGTGCCAGCAGCTTATTTAGACAGTCCTCTGGAAACACCATATATTTT
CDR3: CASSLFRQSSGNTIYF

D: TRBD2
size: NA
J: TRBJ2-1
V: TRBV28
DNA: TGTGCCAGCAGTTTATGGGGTAGGGCTAGCGGGTCCGCAGGGTATGAGCAGTTCTTC
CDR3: CASSLWGRASGSAGYEQFF

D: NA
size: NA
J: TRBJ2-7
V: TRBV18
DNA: TGTGCCAGCTCACCAAGAAACTCCAGGGCCCTCTACGAGCAGTACTTC
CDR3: CASSPRNSRALYEQYF

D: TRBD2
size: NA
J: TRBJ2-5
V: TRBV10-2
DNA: TGCGCCAGCAGTGTTGGCGGGAGGCAAGAGACCCAGTACTTC
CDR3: CASSVGGRQETQYF

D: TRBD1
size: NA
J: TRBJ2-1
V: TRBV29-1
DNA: TGCAGCTTTCGACAGGGACAGGAGCAGTTCTTC
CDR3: CSFRQGQEQFF

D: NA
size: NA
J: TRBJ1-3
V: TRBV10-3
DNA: TGTGCCATCAGTGAGTCGGGGGGGCTAACTGGAAACACCATATATTTT
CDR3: CAISESGGLTGNTIYF

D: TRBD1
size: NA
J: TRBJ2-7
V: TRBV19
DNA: TGTGCCAGTAGTATGACAGGGGGATCCCACGAGCAGTACTTC
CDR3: CASSMTGGSHEQYF

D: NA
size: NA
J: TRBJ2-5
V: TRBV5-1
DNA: TGCGCCAGCAGCTTTACAACCGGGACAACCCAAGAGACCCAGTACTTC
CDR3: CASSFTTGTTQETQYF

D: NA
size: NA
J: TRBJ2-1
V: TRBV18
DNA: TGTGCCAGCTCACCACCGGCGACTCCCGACAATGAGCAGTTCTTC
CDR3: CASSPPATPDNEQFF

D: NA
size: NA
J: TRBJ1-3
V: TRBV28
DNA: TGTGCCAGCAGTTTACTAAGAATCTCTGGAAACACCATATATTTT
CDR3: CASSLLRISGNTIYF

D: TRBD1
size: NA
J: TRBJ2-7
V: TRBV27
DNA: TGTGCCAGCAACCCTTCGGGGACAGGATCCTACGAGCAGTACTTC
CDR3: CASNPSGTGSYEQYF

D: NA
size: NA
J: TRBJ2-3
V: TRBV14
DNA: TGTGCCAGCAGCCAAGGCTCCTCGGGAAGCACAGATACGCAGTATTTT
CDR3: CASSQGSSGSTDTQYF

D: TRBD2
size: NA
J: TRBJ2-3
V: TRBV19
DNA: TGTGCCAGTAGTAACCTAGCGGGAGTGGCAGATACGCAGTATTTT
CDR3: CASSNLAGVADTQYF

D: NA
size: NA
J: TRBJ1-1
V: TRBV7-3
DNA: TGTGCCAGCAGCTCCCAGGGTGGCAGCACTGAAGCTTTCTTT
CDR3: CASSSQGGSTEAFF

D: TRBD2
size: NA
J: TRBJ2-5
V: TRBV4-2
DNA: TGTGCCAGCAGCCAAGGACTAGCGGGGGCTAAAGAGACCCAGTACTTC
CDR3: CASSQGLAGAKETQYF

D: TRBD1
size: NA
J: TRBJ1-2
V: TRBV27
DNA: TGTGCCAGCAGTCTCATCCGACCGGGACAGGGAATATTCTATGGCTACACCTTC
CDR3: CASSLIRPGQGIFYGYTF

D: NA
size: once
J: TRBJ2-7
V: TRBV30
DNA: TGTGCCTGGAGTGTATCGGGTGAGCAGTACTTC
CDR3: CAWSVSGEQYF

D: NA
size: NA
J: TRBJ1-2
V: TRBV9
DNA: TGTGCCAGCAGCCCCGGCGGGAGAACCGTTCTTGGCTACACCTTC
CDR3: CASSPGGRTVLGYTF

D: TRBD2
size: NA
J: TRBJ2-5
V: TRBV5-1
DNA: TGCGCCAGCAGCATTGGGACTAGCGGGAGTCGGGAGACCCAGTACTTC
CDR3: CASSIGTSGSRETQYF

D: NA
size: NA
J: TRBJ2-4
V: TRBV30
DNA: TGTGCCTGGACCTCGCAATATGGACAGACCATAGCCAAAAACATTCAGTACTTC
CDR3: CAWTSQYGQTIAKNIQYF

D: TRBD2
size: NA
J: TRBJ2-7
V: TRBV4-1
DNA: TGCGCCAGCAGCCAGGGTCGGGGCCGGGGGGCCTACGAGCAGTACTTC
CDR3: CASSQGRGRGAYEQYF

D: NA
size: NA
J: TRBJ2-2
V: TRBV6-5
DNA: TGTGCCAGCACCGGGGGGCTAGCCGGGGAGCTGTTTTTT
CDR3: CASTGGLAGELFF

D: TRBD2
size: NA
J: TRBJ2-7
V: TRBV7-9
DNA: TGTGCCAGCAGAATGGCCAGCGGGAGTGGGGACGAGCAGTACTTC
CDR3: CASRMASGSGDEQYF

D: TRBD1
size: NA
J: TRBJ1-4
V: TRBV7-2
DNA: TGTGCCAGCAGCTTCAGGGGGATTAACTATGAAAAACTGTTTTTT
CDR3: CASSFRGINYEKLFF

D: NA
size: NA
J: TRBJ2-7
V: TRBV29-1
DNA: TGCAGCGTTCTTCGCTCAGGGGTTCACGAGCAGTACTTC
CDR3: CSVLRSGVHEQYF

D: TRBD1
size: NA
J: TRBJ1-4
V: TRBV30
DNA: TGTGCCTGGAGGGCAACCGGGACAGGGGCCCTGTGGGGTGAAAAACTGTTTTTT
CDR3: CAWRATGTGALWGEKLFF

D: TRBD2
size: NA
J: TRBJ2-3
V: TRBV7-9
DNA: TGTGCCAGCAGCTTAAGCCTCTTAAGCGGGGTATTCACAGATACGCAGTATTTT
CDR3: CASSLSLLSGVFTDTQYF

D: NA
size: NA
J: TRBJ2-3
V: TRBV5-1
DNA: TGCGCCAGCAGCTTGATCGCGGGAAGCACAGATACGCAGTATTTT
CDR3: CASSLIAGSTDTQYF

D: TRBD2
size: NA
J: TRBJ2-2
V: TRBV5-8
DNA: TGTGCCAGCAGCTTGACTTGGGGGACTAGCCGTCTTGGACTCGGGGAGCTGTTTTTT
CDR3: CASSLTWGTSRLGLGELFF

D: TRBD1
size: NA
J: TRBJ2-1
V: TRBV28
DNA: TGTGCCAGCAGCACCGCCCCCGGGACAGGCCCCTACAATGAGCAGTTCTTC
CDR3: CASSTAPGTGPYNEQFF

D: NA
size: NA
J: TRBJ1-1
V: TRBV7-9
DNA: TGTGCCAGCGATAGACTCAACCTACACCGGAACACTGAAGCTTTCTTT
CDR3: CASDRLNLHRNTEAFF

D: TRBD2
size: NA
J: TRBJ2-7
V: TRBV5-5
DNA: TGTGCCAGCAGCTTCGAAGGCGGGAGCAGTCACTTC
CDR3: CASSFEGGSSHF

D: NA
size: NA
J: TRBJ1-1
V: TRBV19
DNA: TGTGCCAGCCACCCGGGACACCGGAACACTGAAGCTTTCTTT
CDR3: CASHPGHRNTEAFF

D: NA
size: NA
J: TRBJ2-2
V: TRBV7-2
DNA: TGTGCCAGCAGCTTACTAACGAACACCGGGGAGCTGTTTTTT
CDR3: CASSLLTNTGELFF

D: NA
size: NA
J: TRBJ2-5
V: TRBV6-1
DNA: TGTGCCAGCAGTGAAAGGGGGGGGACATTTGATGAGACCCAGTACTTC
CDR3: CASSERGGTFDETQYF

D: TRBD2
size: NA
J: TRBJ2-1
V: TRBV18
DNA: TGTGCCAGCTCACCACAGAGCGGGAGTTTCAGTGAGCAGTTCTTC
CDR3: CASSPQSGSFSEQFF

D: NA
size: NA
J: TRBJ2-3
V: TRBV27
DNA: TGTGCCAGCAGTTTACAGGGTCGTGGGCAGTATTTT
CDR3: CASSLQGRGQYF

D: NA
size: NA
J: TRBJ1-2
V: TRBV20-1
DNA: TGCAGTGCTAGAGTTGGGGGGGCAGGCCCCTTC
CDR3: CSARVGGAGPF

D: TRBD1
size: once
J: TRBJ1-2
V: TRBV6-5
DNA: TGTGCCAGCAGCTCCACCCGGACAGGGGGCTTCACCTTC
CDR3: CASSSTRTGGFTF

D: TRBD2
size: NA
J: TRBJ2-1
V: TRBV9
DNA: TGTGCCAGCAGCGTAGAGGGGACTAGCGGGCTAGGCGAGCAGTTCTTC
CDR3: CASSVEGTSGLGEQFF

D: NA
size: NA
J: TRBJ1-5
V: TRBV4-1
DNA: TGCGCCAGCAGCCAGATGCCTCGAGAGAATCAGCCCCAGCATTTT
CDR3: CASSQMPRENQPQHF

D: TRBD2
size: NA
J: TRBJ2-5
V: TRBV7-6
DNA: TGTGCCAGCAGCAAGCGCGGGAGGGCCCCAGAGACCCAGTACTTC
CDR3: CASSKRGRAPETQYF

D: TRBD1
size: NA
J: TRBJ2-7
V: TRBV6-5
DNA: TGTGCCAGCAGGACAGGGCCCTACGAGCAGTACTTC
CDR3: CASRTGPYEQYF

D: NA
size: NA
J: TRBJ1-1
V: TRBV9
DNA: TGTGCCAGCAGCGTGTCCGGTTCGATGAACACTGAAGCTTTCTTT
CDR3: CASSVSGSMNTEAFF

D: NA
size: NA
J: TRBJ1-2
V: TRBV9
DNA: TGTGCCAGCAGCGTAGCTCAGTTAGCGAACTATGGCTACACCTTC
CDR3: CASSVAQLANYGYTF